Sequencing of this T cell receptor beta chain was carried out in a study of cytomegalovirus exposure and HLA in healthy donors. Primers for the PCR totalled 60 Vbeta and 13 Jbeta. The repertoire was sequenced with immunoSEQ multiplex PCR; TCRdb's copy has only in-frame clones and lacks some. This sample has about 200,000 clones, with 79% found just once. CDR1 and CDR2 (germline): MGHRA, YSYEKL. The CDR3 loop spans 15 amino acids. The V and J ends lost 1 base and 3 bases, in that order; junction bases with no gene match: 4. The chain employs TRBV4-1 and TRBJ1-2; 8 bases map to TRBD1. The TCR originated in a girl aged 5-17 years in good health and CMV-seropositive. The sample taken for sequencing was PBMCs. In DNA, the CDR3 is TGCGCCAGCAGCCAAGGGCAGGGGGCCCACTATGGCTACACCTTC. Its translation is CASSQGQGAHYGYTF.